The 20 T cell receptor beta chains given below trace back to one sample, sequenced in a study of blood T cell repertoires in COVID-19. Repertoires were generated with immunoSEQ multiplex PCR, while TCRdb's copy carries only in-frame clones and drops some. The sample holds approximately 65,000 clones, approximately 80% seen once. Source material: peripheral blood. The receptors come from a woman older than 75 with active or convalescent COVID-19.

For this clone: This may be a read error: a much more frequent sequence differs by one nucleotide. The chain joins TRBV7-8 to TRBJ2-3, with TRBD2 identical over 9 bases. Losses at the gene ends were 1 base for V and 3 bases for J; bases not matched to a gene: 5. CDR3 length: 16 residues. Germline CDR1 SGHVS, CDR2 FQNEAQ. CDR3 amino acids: CASSLVAGGQTDTQYF. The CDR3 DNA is TGTGCCAGCAGCTTAGTTGCGGGGGGGCAGACAGATACGCAGTATTTT.

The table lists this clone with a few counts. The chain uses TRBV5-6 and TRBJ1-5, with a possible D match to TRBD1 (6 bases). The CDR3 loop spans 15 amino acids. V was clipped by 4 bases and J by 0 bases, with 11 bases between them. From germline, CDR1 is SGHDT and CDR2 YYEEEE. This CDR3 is CASSAQGHSNQPQHF. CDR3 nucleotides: TGTGCCAGCAGCGCACAGGGCCATAGCAATCAGCCCCAGCATTTT.

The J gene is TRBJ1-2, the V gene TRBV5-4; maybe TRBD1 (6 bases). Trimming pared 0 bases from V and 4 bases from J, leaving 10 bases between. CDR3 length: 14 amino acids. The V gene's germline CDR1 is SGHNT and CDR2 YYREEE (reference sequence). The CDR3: CASSLDGDTYGYTF. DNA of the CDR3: TGTGCCAGCAGCTTGGATGGGGACACCTATGGCTACACCTTC.

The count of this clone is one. The DNA of the CDR3 is TGTGCCAGCGGGGGGGCCCGCGCATTTTACGGCTACACCTTC. Protein product: CASGGARAFYGYTF. The rearrangement uses TRBV5-8 and TRBJ1-2; weak D call: TRBD1 (6 bases). Looked up from germline, CDR1 is SGHTS and CDR2 is YDEGEE. Between the trimmed V and J ends, which lost 7 bases and 8 bases, there was a span of 21 bases. The CDR3 is made up of 14 amino acids.

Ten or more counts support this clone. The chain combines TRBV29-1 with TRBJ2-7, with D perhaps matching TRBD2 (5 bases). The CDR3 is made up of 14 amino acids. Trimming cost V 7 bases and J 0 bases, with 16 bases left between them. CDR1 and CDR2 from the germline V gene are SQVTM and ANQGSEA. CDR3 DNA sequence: TGCAGCGCGGGCTTTGTGGGGAGCTCCTACGAGCAGTACTTC. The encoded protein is CSAGFVGSSYEQYF.

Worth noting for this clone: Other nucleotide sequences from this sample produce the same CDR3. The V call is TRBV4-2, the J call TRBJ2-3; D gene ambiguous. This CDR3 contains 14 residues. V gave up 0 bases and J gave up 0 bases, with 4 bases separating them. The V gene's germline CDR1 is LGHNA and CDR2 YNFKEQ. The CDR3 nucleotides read TGTGCCAGCAGCCAAGACAGGAGCACAGATACGCAGTATTTT. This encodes CASSQDRSTDTQYF.

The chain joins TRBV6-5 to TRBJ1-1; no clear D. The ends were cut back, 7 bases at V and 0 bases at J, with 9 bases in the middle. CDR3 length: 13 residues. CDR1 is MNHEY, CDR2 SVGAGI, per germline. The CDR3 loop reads CASTETMNTEAFF. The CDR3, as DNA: TGTGCCAGCACGGAGACTATGAACACTGAAGCTTTCTTT.

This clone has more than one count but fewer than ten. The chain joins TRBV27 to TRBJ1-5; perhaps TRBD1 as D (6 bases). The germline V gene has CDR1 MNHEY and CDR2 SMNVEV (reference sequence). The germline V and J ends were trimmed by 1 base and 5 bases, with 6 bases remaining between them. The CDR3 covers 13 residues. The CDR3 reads CASSLYRDQPQHF. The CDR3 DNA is TGTGCCAGCAGTTTATACAGGGATCAGCCCCAGCATTTT.

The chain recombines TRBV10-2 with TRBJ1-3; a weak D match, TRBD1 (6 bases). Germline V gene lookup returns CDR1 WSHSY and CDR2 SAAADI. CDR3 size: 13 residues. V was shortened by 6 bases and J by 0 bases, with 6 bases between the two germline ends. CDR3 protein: CASRDSSGNTIYF. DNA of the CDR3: TGCGCCAGCAGGGACAGCTCTGGAAACACCATATATTTT.

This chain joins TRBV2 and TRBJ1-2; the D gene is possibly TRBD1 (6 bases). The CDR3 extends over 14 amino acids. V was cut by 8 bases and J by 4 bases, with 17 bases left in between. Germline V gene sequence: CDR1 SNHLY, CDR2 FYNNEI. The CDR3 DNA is TGTGCCAGCCCTAAACAGGGATCTAGCTATGGCTACACCTTC. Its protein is CASPKQGSSYGYTF.

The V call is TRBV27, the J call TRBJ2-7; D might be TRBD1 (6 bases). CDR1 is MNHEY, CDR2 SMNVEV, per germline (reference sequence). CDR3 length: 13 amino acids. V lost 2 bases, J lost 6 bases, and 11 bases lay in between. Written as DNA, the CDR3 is TGTGCCAGCAGTTTAGAGGGGGTGGGCGAGCAGTACTTC. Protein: CASSLEGVGEQYF.

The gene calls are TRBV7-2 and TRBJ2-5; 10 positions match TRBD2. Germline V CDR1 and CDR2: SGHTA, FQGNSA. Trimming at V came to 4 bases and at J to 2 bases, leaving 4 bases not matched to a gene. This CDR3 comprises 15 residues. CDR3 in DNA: TGTGCCAGCAGCTCCCAAGCGGGGGGGCAAGAGACCCAGTACTTC. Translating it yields CASSSQAGGQETQYF.

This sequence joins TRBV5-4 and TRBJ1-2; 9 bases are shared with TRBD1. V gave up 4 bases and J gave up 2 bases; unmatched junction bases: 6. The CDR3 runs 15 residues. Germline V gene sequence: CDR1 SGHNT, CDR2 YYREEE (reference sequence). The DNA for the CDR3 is TGTGCCAGCAGCGCCCAGGACAGGGGAAACTATGGCTACACCTTC. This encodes CASSAQDRGNYGYTF. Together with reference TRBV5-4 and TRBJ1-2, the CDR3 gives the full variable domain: ETGVTQSPTHLIKTRGQQVTLRCSSQSGHNTVSWYQQALGQGPQFIFQYYREEENGRGNFPPRFSGLQFPNYSSELNVNALELDDSALYLCASSAQDRGNYGYTFGSGTRLTVV.

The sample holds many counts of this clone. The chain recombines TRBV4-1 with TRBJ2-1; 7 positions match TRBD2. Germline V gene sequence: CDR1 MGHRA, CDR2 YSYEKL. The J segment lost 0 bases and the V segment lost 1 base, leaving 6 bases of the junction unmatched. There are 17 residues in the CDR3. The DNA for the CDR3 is TGCGCCAGCAGCCAAGCTCGCGGGGGTTACTCCTACAATGAGCAGTTCTTC. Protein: CASSQARGGYSYNEQFF.

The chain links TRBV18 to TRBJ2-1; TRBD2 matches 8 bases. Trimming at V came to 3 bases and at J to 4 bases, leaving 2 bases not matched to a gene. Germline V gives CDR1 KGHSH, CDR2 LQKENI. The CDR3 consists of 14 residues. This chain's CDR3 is CASSPGGAYNEQFF. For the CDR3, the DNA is TGTGCCAGCTCACCCGGGGGGGCTTACAATGAGCAGTTCTTC.

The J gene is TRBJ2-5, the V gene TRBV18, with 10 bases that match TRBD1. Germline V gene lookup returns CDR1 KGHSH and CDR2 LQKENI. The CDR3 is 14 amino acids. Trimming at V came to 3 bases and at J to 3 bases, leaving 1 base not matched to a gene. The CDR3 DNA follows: TGTGCCAGCTCACCCGGGACAGGGGAAGAGACCCAGTACTTC. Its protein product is CASSPGTGEETQYF.

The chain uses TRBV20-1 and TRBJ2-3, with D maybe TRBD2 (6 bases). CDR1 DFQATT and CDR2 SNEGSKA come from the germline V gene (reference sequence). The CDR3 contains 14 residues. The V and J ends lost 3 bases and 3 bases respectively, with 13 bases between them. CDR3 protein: CSASIGEVTDTQYF. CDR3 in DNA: TGCAGTGCTAGTATTGGGGAGGTAACAGATACGCAGTATTTT.

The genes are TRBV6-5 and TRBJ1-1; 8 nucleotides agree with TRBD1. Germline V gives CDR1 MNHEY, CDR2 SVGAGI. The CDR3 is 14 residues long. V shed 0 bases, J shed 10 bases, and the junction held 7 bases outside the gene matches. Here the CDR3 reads CASSYSQGAGAAFF. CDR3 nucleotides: TGTGCCAGCAGTTACTCGCAGGGGGCGGGGGCAGCTTTCTTT.

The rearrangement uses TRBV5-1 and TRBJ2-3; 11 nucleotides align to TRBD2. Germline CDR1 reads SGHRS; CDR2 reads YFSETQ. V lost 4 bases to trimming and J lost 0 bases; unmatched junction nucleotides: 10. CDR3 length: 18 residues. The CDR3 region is CASSLTSGGIPSTDTQYF. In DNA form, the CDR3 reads TGCGCCAGCAGCCTAACTAGCGGGGGAATTCCTAGCACAGATACGCAGTATTTT.

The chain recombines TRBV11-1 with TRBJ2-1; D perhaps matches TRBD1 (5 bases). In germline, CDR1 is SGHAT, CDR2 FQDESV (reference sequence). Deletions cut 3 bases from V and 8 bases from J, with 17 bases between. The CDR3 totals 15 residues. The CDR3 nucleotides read TGTGCCAGCAGCTTGTCCAGGGCGGCAAGCGATGAGCAGTTCTTC. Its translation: CASSLSRAASDEQFF.